Shown below are 8 T cell receptor beta chains from a single sample sequenced in a study of long-term antiretroviral therapy in people with HIV. immunoSEQ v3.0 was run at survey level. Sequencing used immunoSEQ multiplex PCR; TCRdb keeps in-frame clones, though not all of them. This table holds 9,500 to 11,000 clones, 76% found once. The material sequenced was unsorted PBMCs, taken at the start of antiretroviral therapy, before treatment. Receptors were obtained from a young man with HIV.

The chain joins TRBV30 to TRBJ2-7, with TRBD2 matching over 7 bases. CDR1 is GTSNPN, CDR2 SVGIG, per germline (reference sequence). The CDR3 is 12 residues long. Germline trimming cut 3 bases from V and 6 bases from J; bases unmatched to any gene: 5. CDR3 loop: CAWRGSGGEQYF. The CDR3 DNA sequence: TGTGCCTGGAGGGGCTCGGGGGGCGAGCAGTACTTC. The variable domain in full, completed from reference TRBV30 and TRBJ2-7, reads SQTIHQWPATLVQPVGSPLSLECTVEGTSNPNLYWYRQAAGRGLQLLFYSVGIGQISSEVPQNLSASRPQDRQFILSSKKLLLSDSGFYLCAWRGSGGEQYFGPGTRLTVT.

The chain is built from TRBV9 and TRBJ1-1; D unclear. CDR3 length equals 12 residues. Germline loops: CDR1 SGDLS, CDR2 YYNGEE. V gave up 3 bases and J gave up 5 bases, with 8 bases separating them. The CDR3 DNA is TGTGCCAGCAGCGCAAGCGGAACTGAAGCTTTCTTT. As protein: CASSASGTEAFF. The full variable domain, in which reference TRBV9 and TRBJ1-1 provide the parts outside the CDR3, is DSGVTQTPKHLITATGQRVTLRCSPRSGDLSVYWYQQSLDQGLQFLIQYYNGEERAKGNILERFSAQQFPDLHSELNLSSLELGDSALYFCASSASGTEAFFGQGTRLTVV.

J is TRBJ1-4 and V is TRBV18, with D tentatively TRBD1 (5 bases). V dropped 2 bases and J dropped 6 bases, with 13 bases sitting between them. The length of the CDR3 is 15 residues. CDR1 and CDR2 (germline): KGHSH, LQKENI. As DNA, the CDR3 is TGTGCCAGCTCACCAGTACCTTCCAGGGATGAAAAACTGTTTTTT. It encodes CASSPVPSRDEKLFF.

The chain carries TRBV6-6 and TRBJ2-3; D might be TRBD2 (5 bases). The V gene's germline CDR1 is MNHNY and CDR2 SVGAGI (reference sequence). CDR3 length: 15 amino acids. V was clipped by 1 base and J by 0 bases, with 8 bases between them. The CDR3 bases are TGTGCCAGCAGTTACTGGGAGTCTAGCACAGATACGCAGTATTTT. This codes for CASSYWESSTDTQYF.

This clone was seen just once. This chain connects TRBV6-1 to TRBJ2-1, with D hard to call. CDR1 is MNHNS, CDR2 SASEGT, per germline. V was shortened by 6 bases and J by 7 bases, with 10 bases between the two germline ends. This CDR3 is 12 amino acids long. CDR3 in amino acids: CASRGSNNEQFF. In DNA, the CDR3 is TGTGCCAGCAGGGGCTCCAATAATGAGCAGTTCTTC.

This clone was observed a handful of times. This rearrangement joins TRBV2 to TRBJ1-2; tentative D call: TRBD1 (5 bases). Deletions cut 1 base from V and 6 bases from J, with 12 bases between. CDR1 and CDR2 from the germline V gene are SNHLY and FYNNEI. This CDR3 region has 14 residues. The CDR3 DNA reads TGTGCCAGCAGTGAAGGAGCGGGACTGGATGGCTACACCTTC. Residues: CASSEGAGLDGYTF. The full variable domain, in which reference TRBV2 and TRBJ1-2 provide the parts outside the CDR3, is EPEVTQTPSHQVTQMGQEVILRCVPISNHLYFYWYRQILGQKVEFLVSFYNNEISEKSEIFDDQFSVERPDGSNFTLKIRSTKLEDSAMYFCASSEGAGLDGYTFGSGTRLTVV.

The CDR3 coding sequence is TGTGCCAGCAGCCCGCAGGGGGGGGCCTGGGCCGTAAGGGAGACCCAGTACTTC. It codes for CASSPQGGAWAVRETQYF. This sequence joins TRBV21-1 and TRBJ2-5. TRBV21-1 is an annotated pseudogene. The CDR3 extends over 18 amino acids.

V and J are TRBV30 and TRBJ1-2; possibly TRBD1 for D (5 bases). The CDR3 runs 13 residues. Trimming stripped 0 bases from V and 7 bases from J, with 12 bases between. Per the germline V gene, CDR1 is GTSNPN and CDR2 is SVGIG (reference sequence). CDR3 DNA sequence: TGTGCCTGGAGTGTAGGGGCTAGTCTTGGCTACACCTTC. Encoded protein: CAWSVGASLGYTF.